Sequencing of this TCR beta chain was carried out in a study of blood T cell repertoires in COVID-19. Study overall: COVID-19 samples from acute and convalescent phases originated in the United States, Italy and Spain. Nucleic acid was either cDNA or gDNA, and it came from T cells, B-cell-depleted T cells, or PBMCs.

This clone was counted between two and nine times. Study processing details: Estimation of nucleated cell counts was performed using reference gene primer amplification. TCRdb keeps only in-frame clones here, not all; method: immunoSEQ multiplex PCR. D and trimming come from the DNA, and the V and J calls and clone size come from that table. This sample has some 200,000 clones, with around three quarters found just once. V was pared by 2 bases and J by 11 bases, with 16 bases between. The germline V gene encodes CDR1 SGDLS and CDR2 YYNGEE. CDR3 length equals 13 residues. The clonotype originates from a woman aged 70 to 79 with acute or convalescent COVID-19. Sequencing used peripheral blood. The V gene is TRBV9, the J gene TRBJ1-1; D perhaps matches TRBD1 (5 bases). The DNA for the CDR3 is TGTGCCAGCAGCGTGCGGGACCAGGGTTTGGCTTTCTTT. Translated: CASSVRDQGLAFF.